This record looks at one T cell receptor beta chain sequence and its context. The antigen is not known. The CDR3 spans 15 residues. Per the germline V gene, CDR1 is SGHAT and CDR2 is FQNNGV. After removal of 1 base from V and 0 bases from J, the junction contained 0 bases not matched to a gene. The sample belongs to a study of CD8+ T cells in alopecia areata. Reverse transcribed after extraction, RNA yielded cDNA as the sequencing template. Assay used: immunoSEQ multiplex PCR; TCRdb lists only in-frame clones, some missing. The table shows some 190,000 clones, with around 64% occurring only once. Study-wide results and limits: Although TCR sharing was seen in mice, sharing across patients was less clear, possibly for HLA-related reasons.

Treatment given: oral pan-JAK inhibitor, 5-10 mg twice daily. The origin of this receptor is a human donor with alopecia areata. The V gene is TRBV11-2, the J gene TRBJ2-1; 7 bases map to TRBD2. The sample was CD4+ T cells sorted from blood, taken at approximately week 50, from a patient treated with tofacitinib. The CDR3 sequence: CASSLGGSSYNEQFF. In nucleotides, the CDR3 is TGTGCCAGCAGCTTAGGCGGGAGCTCCTACAATGAGCAGTTCTTC.